The 8 T cell receptor beta chains below come from one sample, sequenced in a study of response to subunit inactivated influenza vaccine. TCRdb reanalysed the RT-PCR reads using MiXCR and keeps one entry per CDR3 protein. The sample carries a few hundred thousand distinct CDR3 sequences, around 15% recorded once. Sequencing was performed on PBMCs from blood, taken 11 to 12 days after vaccination. These receptors originate from a man aged 45 to 65 who received an inactivated influenza vaccine.

This clonotype was recorded a few times. The chain carries TRBV6-5 and TRBJ2-5; perhaps TRBD2 as D (6 bases). Per germline, CDR1 MNHEY and CDR2 SVGAGI. With 4 bases removed from V and 3 bases from J, the gap between germline ends came to 15 bases. The CDR3 sequence is 15 residues long. The CDR3 nucleotides read TGTGCCAGCAGTTGGGGATCGGGAGTAGAAGAGACCCAGTACTTC. This sequence encodes CASSWGSGVEETQYF.

The rearrangement joins TRBV11-2 to TRBJ2-3; 8 bases map to TRBD2. This CDR3 spans 16 amino acids. The germline CDR1 and CDR2 sequences are SGHAT and FQNNGV. The V and J ends lost 5 bases and 5 bases, in that order; junction bases with no gene match: 12. The CDR3 region is CASSKGLVAVRDTQYF. As DNA, the CDR3 is TGTGCCAGCAGCAAGGGACTAGTCGCTGTAAGAGATACGCAGTATTTT.

This chain uses TRBV5-5 with TRBJ2-3; D perhaps matches TRBD2 (5 bases). The CDR3 totals 17 residues. Trimming removed 0 bases at V and 2 bases at J, with 16 bases between. The germline V gene has CDR1 SGHKS and CDR2 YYEKEE (reference sequence). For the CDR3, the DNA is TGTGCCAGCAGCTTGGGATTCCCCTTGACTAACACAGATACGCAGTATTTT. Translated: CASSLGFPLTNTDTQYF. Looking up the rest from reference TRBV5-5 and TRBJ2-3 gives the full variable domain: DAGVTQSPTHLIKTRGQQVTLRCSPISGHKSVSWYQQVLGQGPQFIFQYYEKEERGRGNFPDRFSARQFPNYSSELNVNALLLGDSALYLCASSLGFPLTNTDTQYFGPGTRLTVL.

The CDR3 sequence: CASSRQSTEAFF. As DNA, the CDR3 is TGTGCCAGTAGTCGACAGAGCACTGAAGCTTTCTTT. The rearrangement links TRBV19 to TRBJ1-1; D may be TRBD1 (5 bases). CDR1 and CDR2 from the germline V gene are LNHDA and SQIVND (reference sequence). The CDR3 is made up of 12 amino acids. The ends were cut back, 5 bases at V and 4 bases at J, with 8 bases in the middle.

CDR3 sequence (DNA): TGTGCCAGCAGTAGTCGACAGGGGCACTCTGGAAACACCATATATTTT. Amino acid sequence: CASSSRQGHSGNTIYF. The V call is TRBV28, the J call TRBJ1-3, with 8 nucleotides matching TRBD1. The CDR3 contains 16 residues. CDR1 is MDHEN and CDR2 is SYDVKM in the germline V gene. V lost 5 bases, J lost 0 bases, and 6 bases stayed unmatched. The variable domain in full, completed from reference TRBV28 and TRBJ1-3, reads DVKVTQSSRYLVKRTGEKVFLECVQDMDHENMFWYRQDPGLGLRLIYFSYDVKMKEKGDIPEGYSVSREKKERFSLILESASTNQTSMYLCASSSRQGHSGNTIYFGEGSWLTVV.

This clonotype was counted a few times. This chain links TRBV12-3 or TRBV12-4 with TRBJ2-2, with 11 bases lining up with TRBD2. The CDR3 totals 16 residues. Unmatched junction bases numbered 7, after V lost 3 bases and J lost 7 bases. The CDR3 loop reads CASSFLLAGGYGELFF. CDR3 coding DNA: TGTGCCAGCAGTTTTTTGCTAGCGGGGGGTTACGGGGAGCTGTTTTTT.

The rearrangement joins TRBV25-1 to TRBJ1-4, with a tentative D call TRBD1 (6 bases). This CDR3 is built from 15 residues. Trimming pared 4 bases from V and 0 bases from J, leaving 9 bases between. Germline V gene sequence: CDR1 MGHDK, CDR2 SYGVNS. The CDR3, as DNA: TGTGCCAGCAGTGTAAGACAGGCAACTAATGAAAAACTGTTTTTT. It is translated as CASSVRQATNEKLFF.

Ten or more counts support this clonotype. The rearrangement uses TRBV6-1 and TRBJ2-5; 8 bases map to TRBD2. The germline V gene has CDR1 MNHNS and CDR2 SASEGT. This CDR3 region has 14 residues. Trimming took 7 bases from V and 5 from J; bases not matched to a gene: 9. In nucleotides, the CDR3 is TGTGCCAGCAACCAGCGGGAGTCGGGGGAGACCCAGTACTTC. Residues: CASNQRESGETQYF.